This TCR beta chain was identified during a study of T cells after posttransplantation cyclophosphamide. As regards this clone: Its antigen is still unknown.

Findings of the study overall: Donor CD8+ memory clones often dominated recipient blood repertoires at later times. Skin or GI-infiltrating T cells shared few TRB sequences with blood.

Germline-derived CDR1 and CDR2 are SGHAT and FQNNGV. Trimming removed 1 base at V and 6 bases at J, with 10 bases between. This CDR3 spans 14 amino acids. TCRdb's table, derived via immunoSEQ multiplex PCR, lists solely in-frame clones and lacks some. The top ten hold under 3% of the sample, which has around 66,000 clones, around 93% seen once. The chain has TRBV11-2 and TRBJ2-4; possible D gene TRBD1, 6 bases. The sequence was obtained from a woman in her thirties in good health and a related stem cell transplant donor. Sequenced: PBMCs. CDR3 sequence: CASSLGGQVNIQYF. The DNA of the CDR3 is TGTGCCAGCAGCTTAGGGGGGCAGGTAAACATTCAGTACTTC.